A single sample is the source of the 16 T cell receptor beta chains below, sequenced in a study of cytomegalovirus exposure and HLA in healthy donors. Generated by immunoSEQ multiplex PCR, the TCRdb table keeps only in-frame clones and is missing some. The top ten clones hold nearly 4.5% of a sample with about 65,000 clones, approximately 94% of them seen once. Sequencing was performed on PBMCs. The receptors stem from a man aged 18 to 30 in good health and CMV-seropositive.

V is TRBV5-1 and J is TRBJ2-3; 9 bases line up with TRBD2. J was trimmed by 8 bases and V by 1 base; bases with no gene match: 5. CDR3 length equals 14 residues. Looked up from germline, CDR1 is SGHRS and CDR2 is YFSETQ. The DNA for the CDR3 is TGCGCCAGCAGCTTGTGGCTAGCGGGATTTACGCAGTATTTT. This gives the protein CASSLWLAGFTQYF.

The chain uses TRBV7-9 and TRBJ2-5, with TRBD1 as a possible D gene (5 bases). CDR3 length: 14 amino acids. The germline V gene encodes CDR1 SEHNR and CDR2 FQNEAQ (reference sequence). The ends were cut back, 5 bases at V and 0 bases at J, with 10 bases in the middle. For the CDR3, the DNA is TGTGCCAGCAGCATCCGACAGAACCAAGAGACCCAGTACTTC. It codes for CASSIRQNQETQYF.

The rearrangement joins TRBV6-1 to TRBJ1-2, with TRBD1 matching over 7 bases. The germline CDR1 and CDR2 sequences are MNHNS and SASEGT. J lost 4 bases, V lost 8 bases, and 13 bases had no gene match. This CDR3 is built from 15 residues. Here the CDR3 DNA reads TGTGCCAGCGGAACACAGGGGCACTCCCTCTATGGCTACACCTTC. Protein sequence: CASGTQGHSLYGYTF.

The sample holds one count of this clone. The chain employs TRBV5-6 and TRBJ2-7; D is possibly TRBD1 (5 bases). Trimming shortened V by 2 bases and J by 0 bases, and 9 bases separated the two germline ends. Germline CDR1 reads SGHDT; CDR2 reads YYEEEE. This CDR3 region has 14 residues. As DNA, the CDR3 is TGTGCCAGCAGCTTTGGGGCAAGCTCCTACGAGCAGTACTTC. It specifies CASSFGASSYEQYF.

The V call is TRBV7-9, the J call TRBJ2-7; 12 bases agree with TRBD1. Germline V gene data show CDR1 as SEHNR and CDR2 as FQNEAQ (reference sequence). Unmatched junction bases numbered 7, after V lost 2 bases and J lost 5 bases. The CDR3 loop spans 16 amino acids. In nucleotides, the CDR3 is TGTGCCAGCAGCTTAATGGGGACAGGGGGCGCGGACGAGCAGTACTTC. This encodes CASSLMGTGGADEQYF.

The J gene is TRBJ1-3, the V gene TRBV14; D remains unclear. Germline V CDR1 and CDR2: SGHDN, FVKESK. Trimming took 3 bases from V and 0 from J, leaving 6 bases between them. The CDR3 length is 14 residues. The CDR3 is CASSHVSSGNTIYF. The CDR3 region has the DNA TGTGCCAGCAGCCATGTGAGCTCTGGAAACACCATATATTTT.

In nucleotides, the CDR3 is TGTGCCAGCAGCCAAGCCGAGGACGGGGGGCGCTCCTACGAGCAGTACTTC. It encodes CASSQAEDGGRSYEQYF. The chain has TRBV11-3 and TRBJ2-7; maybe TRBD2 (7 bases). The CDR3 is 17 amino acids. V was pared by 5 bases and J by 0 bases, with 20 bases between. In germline, CDR1 is SGHNT, CDR2 YENEEA.

This rearrangement joins TRBV7-2 to TRBJ1-2, with D maybe TRBD1 (5 bases). The V end lost 0 bases, the J end lost 6 bases, and 11 bases lay between the germline ends. Germline CDR1 reads SGHTA; CDR2 reads FQGNSA. The CDR3 sequence is 14 residues long. The CDR3 region has the DNA TGTGCCAGCAGCTTAGCCGGTGGGGGGAATGGCTACACCTTC. Amino acid sequence: CASSLAGGGNGYTF.

The count of this clone is one. The CDR3 loop reads CASSPQGESQNEKLFF. DNA of the CDR3: TGTGCCAGCTCACCACAGGGGGAGAGTCAAAATGAAAAACTGTTTTTT. The chain has TRBV18 and TRBJ1-4, with D possibly matching TRBD1 (6 bases). Per germline, CDR1 KGHSH and CDR2 LQKENI. CDR3 length: 16 residues. Trimming took off 1 base at V and 5 bases at J, with 14 bases between the two ends.

This chain uses TRBV6-6 with TRBJ1-1; 12 bases are a match to TRBD1. The CDR3 covers 16 residues. Germline V lookup: CDR1 MNHNY, CDR2 SVGAGI (reference sequence). The V gene end was trimmed by 7 bases and the J gene end by 3 bases; junction bases not matched to a gene: 9. Here the CDR3 reads CASIKGQGALDTEAFF. CDR3 nucleotides: TGTGCCAGCATCAAGGGACAGGGGGCTTTGGACACTGAAGCTTTCTTT.

The chain has TRBV6-1 and TRBJ1-2, with TRBD1 identical over 9 bases. Germline-derived CDR1 and CDR2 are MNHNS and SASEGT. The junction had 8 bases not matched to a gene; V was cut back by 7 bases and J by 2 bases. This CDR3 has 15 residues. The CDR3 bases are TGTGCCAGCAACCCCCGGACAGGGGAGAACTATGGCTACACCTTC. Translated, it gives CASNPRTGENYGYTF.

The rearrangement links TRBV5-6 to TRBJ2-3, with TRBD2 matching 9 bases. Germline trimming cut 2 bases from V and 5 bases from J; bases unmatched to any gene: 9. Germline CDR1 SGHDT, CDR2 YYEEEE. The CDR3 contains 16 residues. CDR3: CASSLRVAGVGDTQYF. CDR3 nucleotide sequence: TGTGCCAGCAGCTTAAGGGTAGCGGGAGTTGGAGATACGCAGTATTTT.

This chain uses TRBV7-2 with TRBJ2-7; 13 positions match TRBD2. The CDR3 length is 15 residues. The germline gives CDR1 SGHTA, CDR2 FQGNSA. V lost 4 bases to trimming and J lost 7 bases; unmatched junction nucleotides: 7. The CDR3 nucleotides read TGTGCCAGCAGCTACGGACTAGCGGGAGTAAAAGAGCAGTACTTC. Translation: CASSYGLAGVKEQYF.

This chain uses TRBV7-9 with TRBJ2-7, with 10 bases matching TRBD1. Trimming took 6 bases from V and 4 from J; bases not matched to a gene: 6. Germline CDR1 is SEHNR and CDR2 is FQNEAQ (reference sequence). The CDR3 is made up of 14 amino acids. The CDR3: CASSPGQGVYEQYF. In DNA form, the CDR3 reads TGTGCCAGCAGTCCCGGACAGGGGGTATACGAGCAGTACTTC.

V is TRBV7-2 and J is TRBJ2-1, with 13 bases identical to TRBD2. The CDR3 has 17 amino acids. The trim removed 4 bases at V and 6 bases at J, leaving 9 bases unmatched. Germline V lookup: CDR1 SGHTA, CDR2 FQGNSA. The CDR3: CASSSAGWTSGGNEQFF. DNA for the CDR3: TGTGCCAGCAGCTCCGCCGGATGGACTAGCGGGGGCAATGAGCAGTTCTTC.

The chain couples TRBV5-5 to TRBJ1-3; TRBD1 matches at 7 bases. The CDR3 runs 16 residues. Unmatched junction bases numbered 4, after V lost 0 bases and J lost 1 base. Germline V gene lookup returns CDR1 SGHKS and CDR2 YYEKEE (reference sequence). For the CDR3, the DNA is TGTGCCAGCAGCTTGGAAGGGGGCAATTCTGGAAACACCATATATTTT. The encoded protein is CASSLEGGNSGNTIYF.